This entry describes one TCR beta chain. Its antigen is as yet unknown. These data come from a study of OX40 agonist ivuxolimab in advanced cancers. The overall study: Patients in dose escalation had liver, melanoma, kidney or head and neck cancers. Three patients, one with hepatocellular carcinoma and two with cutaneous melanoma, responded partially. Study-wide findings and caveats: At 0.1 to 3.0 mg/kg, clonal expansion of CD4+ and CD8+ blood T cells had occurred by week 6.

Generated by immunoSEQ multiplex PCR, the TCRdb table keeps only in-frame clones and is missing some. This table has 84,000 or so clones, around nine tenths appearing once. Sequences were derived from CD4+ or CD8+ T cells sorted from blood, sampled in a trial of the OX40 agonist ivuxolimab. This receptor was taken from an adult with an advanced solid tumor such as melanoma, head and neck, liver or kidney cancer.

The CDR3 here is CASSQVKRGFEKLFF. In nucleotides, the CDR3 is TGCGCCAGCAGCCAAGTGAAAAGGGGATTCGAAAAACTGTTTTTT. V usage is TRBV4-1 and J usage is TRBJ1-4, with D possibly matching TRBD1 (5 bases). V was clipped by 1 base and J by 8 bases, with 14 bases between them. This CDR3 spans 15 amino acids. Germline V gene sequence: CDR1 MGHRA, CDR2 YSYEKL.